The clone carrying this TCR beta chain has just a few counts. Its antigen is undetermined. Looked up from germline, CDR1 is MNHNY and CDR2 is SVGAGI (reference sequence). This CDR3 is built from 11 residues. Trimming removed 7 bases from V and 2 bases from J, with 5 bases in between. The data derive from a study of cytomegalovirus exposure and HLA in healthy donors. Study-wide results and caveats: Among the most significant clusters, several appeared linked to common viral pathogens in a later analysis. Looking again later, the authors saw that most CMV-associated TCR beta chains seemed HLA-restricted. In an earlier analysis, in 540 or so donors, most V segments appeared productive either ~90% or ~30% of the time. A classifier reportedly called cytomegalovirus status with high sensitivity and specificity.

PCR was performed using 60 Vbeta and 13 Jbeta primers. Only in-frame clones appear in the TCRdb table, and some are missing; sequencing was by immunoSEQ multiplex PCR. This table holds approximately 180,000 clones, 79% found once. The genes are TRBV6-6 and TRBJ1-1; D not resolved. Material: PBMCs. The sequence derives from a woman aged 50 to 60 in good health and CMV-seronegative. The CDR3 spells CASTLNTEAFF. The CDR3 DNA reads TGTGCCAGCACCTTAAACACTGAAGCTTTCTTT.